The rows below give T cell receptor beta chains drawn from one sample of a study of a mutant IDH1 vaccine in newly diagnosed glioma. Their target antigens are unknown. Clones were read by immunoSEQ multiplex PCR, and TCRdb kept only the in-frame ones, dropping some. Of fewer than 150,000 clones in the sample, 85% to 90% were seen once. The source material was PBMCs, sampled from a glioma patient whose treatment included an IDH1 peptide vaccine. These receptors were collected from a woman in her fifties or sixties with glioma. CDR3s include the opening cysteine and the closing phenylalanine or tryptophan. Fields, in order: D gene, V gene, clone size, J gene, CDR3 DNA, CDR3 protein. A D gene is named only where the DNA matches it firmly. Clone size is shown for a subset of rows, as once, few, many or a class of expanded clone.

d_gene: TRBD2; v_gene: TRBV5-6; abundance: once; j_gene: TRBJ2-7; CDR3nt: TGTGCCAGCAGCCCTCTAGCGGGAGTCTCCTACGAGCAGTACTTC; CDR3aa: CASSPLAGVSYEQYF
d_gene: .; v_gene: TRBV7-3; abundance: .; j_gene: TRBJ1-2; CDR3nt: TGTGCCAGCAGCTTAAGTCGGGACTATGGCTACACCTTC; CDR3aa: CASSLSRDYGYTF
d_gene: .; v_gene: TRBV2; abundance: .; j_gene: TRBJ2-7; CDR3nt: TGTGCCAGCAATCAAGACGGTTCCTCCTACGAGCAGTACTTC; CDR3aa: CASNQDGSSYEQYF
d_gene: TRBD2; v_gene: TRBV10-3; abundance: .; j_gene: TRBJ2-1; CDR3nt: TGTGCCATCAGCGATAGCGGGAGGGTCGACGTGTCCTACAATGAGCAGTTCTTC; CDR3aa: CAISDSGRVDVSYNEQFF
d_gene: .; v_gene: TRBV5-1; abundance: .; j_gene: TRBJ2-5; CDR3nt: TGCGCCAGCAGCTTGATGGGGGGCGCCGAGACCCAGTACTTC; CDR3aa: CASSLMGGAETQYF
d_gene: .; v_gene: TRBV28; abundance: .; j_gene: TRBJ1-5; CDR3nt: TGTGCCAGCAGTTCCCCCCCCCACACAAATAGCAATCAGCCCCAGCATTTT; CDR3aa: CASSSPPHTNSNQPQHF
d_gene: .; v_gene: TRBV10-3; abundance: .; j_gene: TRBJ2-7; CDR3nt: TGTGCCATCAGTCGGATAGACGGACCTGGGGTCTTCTTC; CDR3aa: CAISRIDGPGVFF
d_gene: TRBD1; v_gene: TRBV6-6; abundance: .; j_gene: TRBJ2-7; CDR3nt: TGTGCCAGCAGTTCGCCCGGGACAGGGGGCCTCGAGCAGTACTTC; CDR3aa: CASSSPGTGGLEQYF
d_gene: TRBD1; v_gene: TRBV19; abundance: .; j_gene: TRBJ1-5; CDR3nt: TGTGCCAGTAGTATAGACGCAGGGGGTGGCCAGCCCCAGCATTTT; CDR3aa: CASSIDAGGGQPQHF
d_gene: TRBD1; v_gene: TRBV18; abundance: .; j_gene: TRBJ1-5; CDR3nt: TGTGCCAGCTCATCGACAGGGTACGAATGGGCCCAGCATTTT; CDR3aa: CASSSTGYEWAQHF
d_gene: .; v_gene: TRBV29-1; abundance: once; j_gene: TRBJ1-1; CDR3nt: TGCAGCGTCCAACAGGGTAAGACTGAAGCTTTCTTT; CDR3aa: CSVQQGKTEAFF
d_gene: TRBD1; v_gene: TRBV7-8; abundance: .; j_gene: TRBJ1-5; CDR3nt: TGTGCCAGCAGCTTAAATCCGGGACAGGGGTCGTTCAAAAGCAATCAGCCCCAGCATTTT; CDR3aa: CASSLNPGQGSFKSNQPQHF
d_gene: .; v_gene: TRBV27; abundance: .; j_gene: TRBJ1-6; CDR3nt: TGTGCCAGCAGTTTAAACAGAGCCGGTAATTCACCCCTCCACTTT; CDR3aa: CASSLNRAGNSPLHF
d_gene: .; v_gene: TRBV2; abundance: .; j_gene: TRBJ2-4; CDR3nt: TGTGCCAGCAGTGAAGCGTTGGGGGGCGGGAGCATTCAGTACTTC; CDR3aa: CASSEALGGGSIQYF
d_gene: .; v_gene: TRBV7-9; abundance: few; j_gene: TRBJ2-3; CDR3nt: TGTGCCAGCAGCCTAAGGGGAGAGGGAAGCACAGATACGCAGTATTTT; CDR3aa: CASSLRGEGSTDTQYF
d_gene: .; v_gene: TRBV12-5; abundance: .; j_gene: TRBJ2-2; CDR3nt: TGTGCTAGTGGTTCGGGCCAGGAGTCCGGGGAGCTGTTTTTT; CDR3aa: CASGSGQESGELFF
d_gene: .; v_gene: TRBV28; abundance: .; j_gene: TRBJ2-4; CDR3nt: TGTGCCAGCAATCCAGGGGCAAAAAACATTCAGTACTTC; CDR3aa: CASNPGAKNIQYF
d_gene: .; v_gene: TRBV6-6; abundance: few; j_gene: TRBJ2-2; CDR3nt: TGTGCCATCCTACGTCAGAAGAACACCGGGGAGCTGTTTTTT; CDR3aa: CAILRQKNTGELFF
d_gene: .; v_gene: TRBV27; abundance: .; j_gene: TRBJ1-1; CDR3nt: TGTGCCAGCAGTTTAGCCCATCTGAACACTGAAGCTTTCTTT; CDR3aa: CASSLAHLNTEAFF
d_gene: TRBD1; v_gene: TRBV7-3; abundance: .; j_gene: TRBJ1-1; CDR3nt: TGTGCCAGCAGCCCGCGGACAGGAGGGAACACTGAAGCTTTCTTT; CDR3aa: CASSPRTGGNTEAFF
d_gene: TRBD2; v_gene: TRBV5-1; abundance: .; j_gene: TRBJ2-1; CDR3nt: TGCGCCAGCAGCTCACGGACTAGCGGAACCTACAATGAGCAGTTCTTC; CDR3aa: CASSSRTSGTYNEQFF
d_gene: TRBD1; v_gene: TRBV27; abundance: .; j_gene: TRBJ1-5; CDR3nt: TGTGCCAGCAGTCTCGGGACAGTCGGTAGCAATCAGCCCCAGCATTTT; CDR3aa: CASSLGTVGSNQPQHF
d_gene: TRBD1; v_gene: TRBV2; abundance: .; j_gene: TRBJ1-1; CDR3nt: TGTGCCAGCAGCCTTACAGGGGCCTACACTGAAGCTTTCTTT; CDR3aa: CASSLTGAYTEAFF
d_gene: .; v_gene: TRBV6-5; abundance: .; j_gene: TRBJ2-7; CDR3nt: TGTGCCAGCAGTTACTCGAGGTCTAGCTACGAGCAGTACTTC; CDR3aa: CASSYSRSSYEQYF
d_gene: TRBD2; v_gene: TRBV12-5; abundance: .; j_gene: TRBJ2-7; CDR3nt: TGTGCTAGTGGTTTGGTAAGAGCGGGACTAAAATACTTC; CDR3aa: CASGLVRAGLKYF
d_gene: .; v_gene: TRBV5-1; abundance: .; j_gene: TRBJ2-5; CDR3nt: TGCGCCAGCAGCATCCTAGGAGCGGCCCAAGAGACCCAGTACTTC; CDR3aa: CASSILGAAQETQYF
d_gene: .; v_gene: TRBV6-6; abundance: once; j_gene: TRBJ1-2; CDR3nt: TGTGCCAGCAGCAACCGGGGAGCACCCTATGGCTACACCTTC; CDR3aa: CASSNRGAPYGYTF
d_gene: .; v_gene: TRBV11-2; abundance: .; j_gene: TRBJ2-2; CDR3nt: TGTGCCAGCAGCTTAGAGTACGGGAACACCGGGGAGCTGTTTTTT; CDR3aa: CASSLEYGNTGELFF
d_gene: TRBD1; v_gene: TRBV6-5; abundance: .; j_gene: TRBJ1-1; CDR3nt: TGTGCCAGCAGTTACTTGGGACAGATGAACACTGAAGCTTTCTTT; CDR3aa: CASSYLGQMNTEAFF
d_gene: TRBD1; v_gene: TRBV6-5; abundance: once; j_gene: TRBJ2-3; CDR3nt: TGTGCCAGCAGGACAGGGTTAATGAGCGCAGATACGCAGTATTTT; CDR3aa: CASRTGLMSADTQYF
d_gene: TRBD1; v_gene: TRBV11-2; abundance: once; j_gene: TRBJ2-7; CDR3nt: TGTGCCAGCAGCAGAGGGACAGGTAACTCCTACGAGCAGTACTTC; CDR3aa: CASSRGTGNSYEQYF
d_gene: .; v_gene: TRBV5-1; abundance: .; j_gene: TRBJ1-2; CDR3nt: TGCGCCAGCAGCTTACAAGGGGACTATGGCTACACCTTC; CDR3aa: CASSLQGDYGYTF
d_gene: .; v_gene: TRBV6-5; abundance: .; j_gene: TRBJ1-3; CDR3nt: TGTGCCAGCAGTCTAGGGAGGTTCGGAAACACCATATATTTT; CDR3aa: CASSLGRFGNTIYF
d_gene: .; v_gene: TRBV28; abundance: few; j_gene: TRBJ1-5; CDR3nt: TGTGCCAGCAGTTCCCCCTTCCAGGGAGGTAAGGAGCCCCAGCATTTT; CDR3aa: CASSSPFQGGKEPQHF
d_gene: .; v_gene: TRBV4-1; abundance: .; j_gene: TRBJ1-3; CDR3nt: TGCGCCAGCAGCCAAGATCACACCGACTCTGGAAACACCATATATTTT; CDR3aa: CASSQDHTDSGNTIYF
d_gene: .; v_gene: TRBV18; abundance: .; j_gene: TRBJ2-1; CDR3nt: TGTGCCAGCTCCCCGGACGGATACAATGAGCAGTTCTTC; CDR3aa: CASSPDGYNEQFF
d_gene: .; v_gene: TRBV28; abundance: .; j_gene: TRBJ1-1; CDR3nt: TGTGCCAGCAGTTTCCCCACCATACAGGGTGGTATGAGTCCTGCGCACACTGAAGCTTTCTTT; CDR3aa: CASSFPTIQGGMSPAHTEAFF
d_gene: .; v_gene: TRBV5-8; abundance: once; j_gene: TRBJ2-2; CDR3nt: TGTGCCAGCAGCTTTTTGAACACCGGGGAGCTGTTTTTT; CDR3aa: CASSFLNTGELFF
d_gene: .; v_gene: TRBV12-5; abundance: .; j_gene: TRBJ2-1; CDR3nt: TGTGCTAGTGCTTTAGGGATCTCCTACAATGAGCAGTTCTTC; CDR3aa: CASALGISYNEQFF
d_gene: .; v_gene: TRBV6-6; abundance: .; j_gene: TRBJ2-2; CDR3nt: TGTGCCAGCAGTTGGGCAGGGACTGCGAACACCGGGGAGCTGTTTTTT; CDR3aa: CASSWAGTANTGELFF
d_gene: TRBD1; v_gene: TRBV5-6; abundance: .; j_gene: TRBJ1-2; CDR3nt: TGTGCCAGCAGCATCCGGGACAGGGATGGCTACACCTTC; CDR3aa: CASSIRDRDGYTF
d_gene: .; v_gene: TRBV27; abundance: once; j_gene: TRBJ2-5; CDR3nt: TGTGCCAGCAGTTCCAGGGGTTACCAAGAGACCCAGTACTTC; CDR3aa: CASSSRGYQETQYF